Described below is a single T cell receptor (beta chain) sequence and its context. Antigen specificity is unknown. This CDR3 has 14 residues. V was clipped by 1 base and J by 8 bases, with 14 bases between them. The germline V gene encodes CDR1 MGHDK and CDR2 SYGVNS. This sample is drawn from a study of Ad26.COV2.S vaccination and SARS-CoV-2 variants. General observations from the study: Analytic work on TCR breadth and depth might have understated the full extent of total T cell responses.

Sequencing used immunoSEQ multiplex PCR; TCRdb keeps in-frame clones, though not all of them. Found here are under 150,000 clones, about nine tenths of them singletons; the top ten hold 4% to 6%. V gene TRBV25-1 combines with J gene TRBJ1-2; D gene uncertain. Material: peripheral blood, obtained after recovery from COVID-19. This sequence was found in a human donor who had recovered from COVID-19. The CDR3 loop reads CASSEFQEANGYTF. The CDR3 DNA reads TGTGCCAGCAGTGAATTTCAAGAGGCCAACGGCTACACCTTC.